A selection of T cell receptor beta chains follows, all from one sample in a study of T cells in localized non-small cell lung cancer. Profiled with immunoSEQ multiplex PCR; TCRdb holds only in-frame clones, not every one. The table shows 100,000 to 150,000 clones, with 80% to 90% occurring only once. The source material was peripheral blood, sampled before any cancer treatment. The receptor source for this set is a female donor of 60 years or more with stage I lung adenocarcinoma. The CDR3 runs from the conserved cysteine through the conserved F or W. The order of the fields is clone size, J gene, V gene, D gene, CDR3 protein, CDR3 DNA. D genes are given only for firm matches. The size entry is marked missing in some rows and otherwise reads once, few, many or a size class.

>.|TRBJ1-1|TRBV7-3|.
CASSLKGRRDTEAFF
TGTGCCAGCAGCTTAAAGGGGCGCAGAGACACTGAAGCTTTCTTT
>.|TRBJ2-5|TRBV9|.
CASSVGTGQETQYF
TGTGCCAGCAGCGTAGGTACTGGGCAAGAGACCCAGTACTTC
>.|TRBJ2-1|TRBV4-1|TRBD2
CASSQLLAGASEQFF
TGCGCCAGCAGCCAATTGCTAGCGGGAGCTAGTGAGCAGTTCTTC
>few|TRBJ2-1|TRBV11-2|.
CASSSWGLVSYNEQFF
TGTGCCAGCAGCTCCTGGGGCCTAGTCTCATACAATGAGCAGTTCTTC
>.|TRBJ2-5|TRBV11-2|TRBD1
CASSLDRRGPTNKETQYF
TGTGCCAGCAGCTTAGATAGAAGGGGGCCTACAAATAAAGAGACCCAGTACTTC
>.|TRBJ2-1|TRBV4-2|.
CASSQEPSGPSSYNEQFF
TGTGCCAGCAGCCAAGAGCCCAGCGGGCCGAGCTCCTACAATGAGCAGTTCTTC
>once|TRBJ2-1|TRBV18|.
CASSPPQGSNEQFF
TGTGCCAGCTCACCACCACAGGGTAGCAATGAGCAGTTCTTC
>.|TRBJ2-7|TRBV28|TRBD1
CASSTQGAEQYF
TGTGCCAGCAGTACTCAGGGGGCGGAGCAGTACTTC
>once|TRBJ2-5|TRBV20-1|.
CSARGDETQYF
TGCAGTGCTAGGGGGGACGAGACCCAGTACTTC
>.|TRBJ1-1|TRBV7-9|.
CASSSPGGTEAFF
TGTGCCAGCAGCTCCCCAGGAGGGACTGAAGCTTTCTTT